What follows are 31 T cell receptor beta chains derived from one specimen sequenced in a study of CD8 T cells in ankylosing spondylitis. Findings of the study overall: Blood from ankylosing spondylitis patients appeared to carry a characteristic roughly 8-variant TCR beta motif.

One entry per CDR3 protein results from TCRdb running MiXCR on the 5' RACE reads. The data hold around 890,000 distinct CDR3 sequences, with about 11% observed a single time. These receptors' targets are unknown. The specimen was blood, either unsorted or a sorted T cell fraction (not recorded which). All receptors come from a male donor with ankylosing spondylitis.

The chain employs TRBV5-8 and TRBJ2-4; 7 bases agree with TRBD1. CDR3 length: 14 amino acids. Germline V CDR1 and CDR2: SGHTS, YDEGEE. Trimming at V came to 0 bases and at J to 6 bases, leaving 3 bases not matched to a gene. For the CDR3, the DNA is TGTGCCAGCAGCTTGGGTGACAGGGTAAACATTCAGTACTTC. It encodes CASSLGDRVNIQYF.

This clonotype was seen a few times. The gene calls are TRBV12-3 or TRBV12-4 and TRBJ1-5, with 9 bases lining up with TRBD1. This CDR3 is 15 amino acids long. Losses at the gene ends were 5 bases for V and 0 bases for J; bases not matched to a gene: 2. The CDR3 is CASSMTGGSNQPQHF. The CDR3 nucleotides are TGTGCCAGCAGTATGACAGGGGGTAGCAATCAGCCCCAGCATTTT.

The chain employs TRBV27 and TRBJ2-3; maybe TRBD2 (6 bases). V dropped 8 bases and J dropped 5 bases, with 23 bases sitting between them. The germline V gene encodes CDR1 MNHEY and CDR2 SMNVEV (reference sequence). The CDR3 loop spans 16 amino acids. The CDR3 nucleotides read TGTGCCAGCCGCCTCGGGACTCCTAGGGTTGGAGATACGCAGTATTTT. Translating gives CASRLGTPRVGDTQYF.

The rearrangement uses TRBV5-1 and TRBJ1-2; 7 bases fit TRBD1. V shed 4 bases, J shed 6 bases, and the junction held 9 bases outside the gene matches. Germline assignment: CDR1 SGHRS and CDR2 YFSETQ. This CDR3 has 14 residues. Here the CDR3 reads CASSGGTAPHGYTF. For the CDR3, the DNA is TGCGCCAGCAGCGGAGGGACAGCTCCTCATGGCTACACCTTC.

This clonotype was counted a few times. The chain carries TRBV7-2 and TRBJ2-7; TRBD2 agrees at 7 bases. Germline V gives CDR1 SGHTA, CDR2 FQGNSA. After removal of 4 bases from V and 0 bases from J, the junction contained 6 bases not matched to a gene. The CDR3 length is 15 residues. CDR3 region: CASSSTSAPSYEQYF. CDR3 sequence (DNA): TGTGCCAGCAGCTCAACTAGCGCCCCCTCCTACGAGCAGTACTTC.

This clonotype showed up many times. The genes are TRBV7-2 and TRBJ2-7; TRBD2 agrees at 9 bases. The V segment lost 2 bases and the J segment 2 bases; nucleotides outside the gene matches: 4. Germline V gene data show CDR1 as SGHTA and CDR2 as FQGNSA. CDR3 length: 15 amino acids. In nucleotides, the CDR3 is TGTGCCAGCAGCTTAATGGCGGGGGGGACCTACGAGCAGTACTTC. It codes for CASSLMAGGTYEQYF.

This clonotype was seen a few times. The chain links TRBV14 to TRBJ1-4; 7 nucleotides align to TRBD1. This CDR3 comprises 15 residues. CDR1 SGHDN and CDR2 FVKESK come from the germline V gene. The trim removed 4 bases at V and 4 bases at J, leaving 6 bases unmatched. The CDR3 DNA is TGTGCCAGCAGCCGACCGGGACAGTATAATGAAAAACTGTTTTTT. This encodes CASSRPGQYNEKLFF.

This clonotype occurred once. The chain has TRBV6-1 and TRBJ2-1; 9 bases are a match to TRBD1. The V and J ends lost 6 bases and 8 bases, in that order; junction bases with no gene match: 5. Germline assignment: CDR1 MNHNS and CDR2 SASEGT. This CDR3 has 13 residues. The CDR3 loop reads CASRRDRVDEQFF. The CDR3 DNA follows: TGTGCCAGCAGAAGGGACAGGGTCGATGAGCAGTTCTTC.

The gene calls are TRBV4-2 and TRBJ1-1, with a weak D call TRBD1 (5 bases). Germline CDR1 LGHNA, CDR2 YNFKEQ. The V and J ends lost 8 bases and 6 bases respectively, with 16 bases between them. The CDR3 extends over 13 amino acids. The CDR3 DNA reads as TGTGCCAGCGCCCGGGACCGAGGCGCTGAAGCTTTCTTT. Translating gives CASARDRGAEAFF.

The chain links TRBV7-8 to TRBJ2-5; possible D gene TRBD1, 6 bases. Germline CDR1 SGHVS, CDR2 FQNEAQ. The CDR3 runs 14 residues. V was cut by 3 bases and J by 1 base, with 9 bases left in between. Here the CDR3 reads CASSFQDSQETQYF. CDR3 sequence (DNA): TGTGCCAGCAGCTTCCAGGACAGCCAAGAGACCCAGTACTTC.

The genes are TRBV5-1 and TRBJ2-1; D tentatively fits TRBD1 or TRBD2 (6 bases each). Per germline, CDR1 SGHRS and CDR2 YFSETQ. With 5 bases removed from V and 3 bases from J, the gap between germline ends came to 12 bases. The CDR3 is 14 amino acids. The CDR3: CASSWGAYYNEQFF. The DNA of the CDR3 is TGCGCCAGCAGTTGGGGGGCCTACTACAATGAGCAGTTCTTC.

This clonotype has only a few counts. The rearrangement uses TRBV4-3 and TRBJ2-3; D not certain. Germline V lookup: CDR1 LGHNA, CDR2 YSLEER. CDR3 length: 15 amino acids. Trimming took 1 base from V and 4 from J, leaving 12 bases between them. The CDR3 here is CASSQGGELPDTQYF. The CDR3 DNA sequence: TGCGCCAGCAGCCAAGGAGGCGAGCTCCCAGATACGCAGTATTTT.

This clonotype was counted once. The V gene is TRBV6-1, the J gene TRBJ2-3; the D is unclear. Between the trimmed V and J ends, which lost 0 bases and 7 bases, there was a span of 8 bases. There are 13 residues in the CDR3. The germline V gene has CDR1 MNHNS and CDR2 SASEGT. The CDR3 sequence is CASSEAIIYTQYF. The DNA of the CDR3 is TGTGCCAGCAGTGAAGCCATAATTTATACGCAGTATTTT.

This clonotype has a handful of counts. V is TRBV6-2 or TRBV6-3 and J is TRBJ1-6, with unresolved D. Germline V gene sequence: CDR1 MNHEY, CDR2 SVGEGT. V dropped 8 bases and J dropped 7 bases, with 18 bases sitting between them. The CDR3 length is 15 residues. The CDR3 sequence: CASGGLGRLNSPLHF. The CDR3 region has the DNA TGTGCCAGCGGAGGCCTGGGCAGGTTGAATTCACCCCTCCACTTT.

The chain joins TRBV4-3 to TRBJ2-7; D call uncertain. The length of the CDR3 is 13 residues. The germline V gene has CDR1 LGHNA and CDR2 YSLEER. Trimming removed 4 bases from V and 0 bases from J, with 7 bases in between. The CDR3, as DNA: TGCGCCAGCAGCCTTTCGGTCTCCTACGAGCAGTACTTC. Its translation is CASSLSVSYEQYF.

The chain couples TRBV6-5 to TRBJ1-5; D uncertain. V lost 0 bases to trimming and J lost 4 bases, with 10 bases between them. Germline V gene sequence: CDR1 MNHEY, CDR2 SVGAGI. The CDR3 sequence is 15 residues long. The CDR3 is CASSYSISENQPQHF. The CDR3 DNA follows: TGTGCCAGCAGTTACTCGATATCAGAAAATCAGCCCCAGCATTTT.

The rearrangement links TRBV28 to TRBJ1-2; 8 positions agree with TRBD1. The CDR3 length is 16 residues. Trimming took 8 bases from V and 4 from J; bases not matched to a gene: 15. Looked up from germline, CDR1 is MDHEN and CDR2 is SYDVKM. The CDR3 loop reads CASGTGQGAVLYGYTF. The CDR3 bases are TGTGCCAGCGGAACGGGGCAGGGGGCCGTCCTCTATGGCTACACCTTC.

This chain links TRBV20-1 with TRBJ1-4; D possibly corresponds to TRBD1 (6 bases). Germline CDR1 and CDR2: DFQATT and SNEGSKA (reference sequence). The CDR3 extends over 13 amino acids. V lost 2 bases and J lost 5, with 9 bases in between. CDR3 bases: TGCAGTGCTAGACCAGGGGCCAATGAAAAACTGTTTTTT. Amino acids: CSARPGANEKLFF.

The chain carries TRBV30 and TRBJ1-1; D ambiguous. The CDR3 sequence is 11 residues long. The V end lost 3 bases, the J end lost 9 bases, and 11 bases lay between the germline ends. CDR1 and CDR2 (germline): GTSNPN, SVGIG (reference sequence). CDR3 protein: CAWRERAQAFF. CDR3 in DNA: TGTGCCTGGAGGGAGCGGGCTCAAGCTTTCTTT.

The genes are TRBV28 and TRBJ2-7; D is possibly TRBD2 (5 bases). V dropped 9 bases and J dropped 4 bases, with 16 bases sitting between them. The CDR3 contains 13 residues. Germline V gene lookup returns CDR1 MDHEN and CDR2 SYDVKM. The CDR3 bases are TGTGCCAGGGGCCGAGGGATCAGTTACGAGCAGTACTTC. It encodes CARGRGISYEQYF.

The chain has TRBV7-2 and TRBJ1-5; tentative D call: TRBD1 (6 bases). The CDR3 contains 16 residues. V shed 8 bases and J shed 0 bases, with 17 bases lying between them. Germline CDR1 is SGHTA and CDR2 is FQGNSA. CDR3 nucleotide sequence: TGTGCCAGCGGCTCATATTGGACAGCTAGCAATCAGCCCCAGCATTTT. Protein: CASGSYWTASNQPQHF.

This clonotype has at least ten counts. The chain couples TRBV7-3 to TRBJ2-5, with 8 bases that match TRBD2. After removal of 2 bases from V and 2 bases from J, the junction contained 7 bases not matched to a gene. CDR1 and CDR2 (germline): SGHTA, FQGTGA. This CDR3 has 16 amino acids. The chain's CDR3 is CASSLGRGAGQETQYF. The CDR3 DNA reads as TGTGCCAGCAGCTTAGGGCGGGGGGCTGGTCAAGAGACCCAGTACTTC.

Judged by abundance, this clonotype is medium-sized. The chain combines TRBV29-1 with TRBJ2-3; TRBD2 aligns across 10 bases. Trimming took 4 bases from V and 0 from J; bases not matched to a gene: 4. CDR3 size: 15 residues. Per germline, CDR1 SQVTM and CDR2 ANQGSEA. CDR3 in DNA: TGCAGCGTTGTACTAGCGGGGCCTAGCACAGATACGCAGTATTTT. Protein sequence: CSVVLAGPSTDTQYF.

This rearrangement joins TRBV7-2 to TRBJ2-4; a possible D gene is TRBD1 (6 bases). Trimming pared 5 bases from V and 2 bases from J, leaving 10 bases between. This CDR3 contains 14 residues. The germline V gene has CDR1 SGHTA and CDR2 FQGNSA. CDR3 residues: CASSPGQPKNIQYF. The CDR3, as DNA: TGTGCCAGCAGCCCCGGACAGCCCAAAAACATTCAGTACTTC.

This clonotype was seen just once. The chain couples TRBV28 to TRBJ1-1, with 9 positions matching TRBD1. The ends lost 2 bases at V and 0 bases at J; junction bases unmatched: 7. The CDR3 covers 17 residues. Per the germline V gene, CDR1 is MDHEN and CDR2 is SYDVKM. CDR3 coding DNA: TGTGCCAGCAGTTTAAGGTTTGGGGACAGGGTGAACACTGAAGCTTTCTTT. It encodes CASSLRFGDRVNTEAFF.

This clonotype was counted many times. The chain joins TRBV20-1 to TRBJ2-7; 10 nucleotides align to TRBD1. CDR1 DFQATT and CDR2 SNEGSKA come from the germline V gene (reference sequence). V was pared by 6 bases and J by 4 bases, with 9 bases of the junction left unmatched. CDR3 length: 14 residues. CDR3 nucleotides: TGCAGTGCATCCCGGGACAGGGGCTATTACGAGCAGTACTTC. It translates to CSASRDRGYYEQYF.

The rearrangement joins TRBV12-3 or TRBV12-4 to TRBJ1-1; D gene uncertain. The length of the CDR3 is 12 residues. The CDR3 region is CATQRTNTEAFF. Here the CDR3 DNA reads TGTGCTACCCAACGAACTAACACTGAAGCTTTCTTT.

In its sample, this clonotype was seen many times. This chain links TRBV20-1 with TRBJ2-7; D possibly corresponds to TRBD1 (5 bases). This CDR3 contains 14 residues. The germline V gene encodes CDR1 DFQATT and CDR2 SNEGSKA (reference sequence). Between the trimmed V and J ends, which lost 3 bases and 1 base, there was a span of 13 bases. Here the CDR3 DNA reads TGCAGTGCTAGCCCCGGGCAGGGATCCTACGAGCAGTACTTC. Residues: CSASPGQGSYEQYF.

The V gene is TRBV20-1, the J gene TRBJ1-1, with a weak D call TRBD1 (6 bases). The germline V gene has CDR1 DFQATT and CDR2 SNEGSKA (reference sequence). The CDR3 has 14 residues. V was cut by 0 bases and J by 4 bases, with 12 bases left in between. CDR3 in DNA: TGCAGTGCTAGAGACAGGGGTTTGGGCACTGAAGCTTTCTTT. The encoded protein is CSARDRGLGTEAFF.

There are a few counts of this clonotype. V is TRBV20-1 and J is TRBJ1-3; the D is unclear. The CDR3 sequence is 14 residues long. The germline gives CDR1 DFQATT, CDR2 SNEGSKA (reference sequence). V was pared by 0 bases and J by 4 bases, with 10 bases between. CDR3 bases: TGCAGTGCTAGAGATCTTGGTGGGGGAAACACCATATATTTT. This encodes CSARDLGGGNTIYF.

J is TRBJ2-5 and V is TRBV12-3 or TRBV12-4, with TRBD2 matching over 9 bases. The CDR3 is 15 residues long. V dropped 6 bases and J dropped 1; count of bases not matched to a gene: 6. The CDR3 region is CASRKREALQETQYF. As DNA, the CDR3 is TGTGCCAGCAGAAAGCGGGAGGCCCTCCAAGAGACCCAGTACTTC.